One sample yielded the 26 T cell receptor beta chains listed below, sequenced in a study of human T cells and chemical hapten exposure. Unfractionated whole blood was the source of the extracted total RNA. The study's library attached unique molecular identifiers to single cDNA molecules. MiXCR, applied by TCRdb to the reads, yields one record per CDR3 protein. Of about 120,000 distinct CDR3 sequences in the sample, over 7% are singletons; the top ten hold approximately 1.5%. Sequenced material: whole blood. Receptors originate from a human donor in good health. Some clones in this sample may be carry-over from other donors' samples.

This clonotype was seen repeatedly, ten times or more. The chain employs TRBV6-2 or TRBV6-3 and TRBJ1-1; 7 nucleotides align to TRBD1. Germline assignment: CDR1 MNHEY and CDR2 SVGEGT. The CDR3 length is 15 residues. Losses at the gene ends were 5 bases for V and 1 base for J; bases not matched to a gene: 7. CDR3 coding DNA: TGTGCCAGCAGTCCCGGCAGGGGGAAGAACACTGAAGCTTTCTTT. This gives the protein CASSPGRGKNTEAFF.

The table lists this clonotype with many counts. The chain is built from TRBV29-1 and TRBJ1-2; no reliable D call. Germline values: CDR1 SQVTM, CDR2 ANQGSEA. V lost 6 bases and J lost 5, with 10 bases in between. The CDR3 sequence is 11 residues long. Written as DNA, the CDR3 is TGCAGCGTGGCGGGTGTTTATGGCTACACCTTC. This codes for CSVAGVYGYTF.

This clonotype was seen at least ten times. The rearrangement joins TRBV12-3 or TRBV12-4 to TRBJ1-2, with D unclear. Trimming shortened V by 6 bases and J by 4 bases, and 18 bases separated the two germline ends. CDR3 length: 15 amino acids. CDR3 amino acids: CASSTSGATTYGYTF. In DNA, the CDR3 is TGTGCCAGCAGCACCTCCGGCGCGACTACCTATGGCTACACCTTC.

Many counts were recorded for this clonotype. The V and J genes are TRBV27 and TRBJ1-4; 9 bases agree with TRBD1. V lost 3 bases, J lost 5 bases, and 4 bases stayed unmatched. Germline assignment: CDR1 MNHEY and CDR2 SMNVEV (reference sequence). The CDR3 consists of 15 residues. The CDR3 sequence is CASSLGTGLNEKLFF. CDR3 DNA sequence: TGTGCCAGCAGTTTGGGGACAGGGTTAAATGAAAAACTGTTTTTT.

This clonotype was found many times. The chain has TRBV19 and TRBJ1-5, with D possibly TRBD1 on 5 matching bases. Germline loops: CDR1 LNHDA, CDR2 SQIVND (reference sequence). Trimming took 8 bases from V and 1 from J, leaving 21 bases between them. The CDR3 contains 17 residues. CDR3: CASRQLNTGASNQPQHF. Written as DNA, the CDR3 is TGTGCCAGTCGCCAATTAAACACAGGAGCAAGCAATCAGCCCCAGCATTTT.

The sample holds many counts of this clonotype. The chain has TRBV10-1 and TRBJ1-1, with D possibly matching TRBD1 (5 bases). The length of the CDR3 is 14 residues. Trimming stripped 2 bases from V and 6 bases from J, with 13 bases between. The V gene's germline CDR1 is WNHNN and CDR2 SYGVQD (reference sequence). The CDR3 reads CASSERSRGAEAFF. CDR3 nucleotides: TGCGCCAGCAGTGAGAGGTCCCGGGGCGCTGAAGCTTTCTTT.

This clonotype was observed a handful of times. The chain has TRBV12-3 or TRBV12-4 and TRBJ2-7; the D gene could be TRBD1 or TRBD2 (5 bases each). The CDR3 is 14 residues long. Trimming removed 3 bases at V and 0 bases at J, with 9 bases between. The CDR3 DNA follows: TGTGCCAGCAGTTTGGGGGAGTACTCCTACGAGCAGTACTTC. It translates to CASSLGEYSYEQYF.

The genes are TRBV4-1 and TRBJ2-1; D is possibly TRBD2 (7 bases). The CDR3 runs 15 residues. With 4 bases removed from V and 4 bases from J, the gap between germline ends came to 14 bases. Germline-derived CDR1 and CDR2 are MGHRA and YSYEKL. The CDR3 nucleotides read TGCGCCAGCAGCCCGTCTAGGGGGGGTTACAATGAGCAGTTCTTC. It is translated as CASSPSRGGYNEQFF.

This chain uses TRBV6-2 or TRBV6-3 with TRBJ1-2, with a tentative D call TRBD1 (5 bases). Per germline, CDR1 MNHEY and CDR2 SVGEGT. The CDR3 is made up of 14 amino acids. Trimming cost V 2 bases and J 6 bases, with 13 bases left between them. The CDR3 sequence is CASSYIQGTNGYTF. For the CDR3, the DNA is TGTGCCAGCAGTTACATCCAGGGAACGAATGGCTACACCTTC.

J is TRBJ2-1 and V is TRBV18, with 8 bases identical to TRBD2. Looked up from germline, CDR1 is KGHSH and CDR2 is LQKENI. The CDR3 consists of 15 residues. Losses at the gene ends were 2 bases for V and 5 bases for J; bases not matched to a gene: 5. In DNA, the CDR3 is TGTGCCAGCTCACCATTTAGCGGGGTCAACAATGAGCAGTTCTTC. Translated: CASSPFSGVNNEQFF.

This clonotype has only a few counts. The chain uses TRBV5-1 and TRBJ1-1, with a possible D match to TRBD1 (5 bases). Trimming shortened V by 5 bases and J by 1 base, and 12 bases separated the two germline ends. This CDR3 region has 14 residues. CDR1 and CDR2 from the germline V gene are SGHRS and YFSETQ. The CDR3 protein is CASSPLGRNTEAFF. CDR3 nucleotide sequence: TGCGCCAGCAGTCCCCTGGGGCGGAACACTGAAGCTTTCTTT. The full variable domain, its missing parts supplied by reference TRBV5-1 and TRBJ1-1, is KAGVTQTPRYLIKTRGQQVTLSCSPISGHRSVSWYQQTPGQGLQFLFEYFSETQRNKGNFPGRFSGRQFSNSRSEMNVSTLELGDSALYLCASSPLGRNTEAFFGQGTRLTVV.

This clonotype has just a few counts. This chain uses TRBV6-1 with TRBJ2-1; 8 bases are a match to TRBD2. Looked up from germline, CDR1 is MNHNS and CDR2 is SASEGT. The V segment lost 6 bases and the J segment 8 bases; nucleotides outside the gene matches: 3. This CDR3 spans 12 amino acids. The CDR3, as DNA: TGTGCCAGCAGAGCGGGAGTCCATGAGCAGTTCTTC. This sequence encodes CASRAGVHEQFF.

As for this clonotype: This could be a read error, since a much larger clone is one nucleotide away. The J gene is TRBJ2-7, the V gene TRBV5-1; a possible D gene is TRBD2 (6 bases). The CDR3 has 15 residues. Per the germline V gene, CDR1 is SGHRS and CDR2 is YFSETQ. DNA of the CDR3: TGCGCCGGCAGCTTTGCGGGACGTCGGGCGGACGAGCAGTACTTC. It is translated as CAGSFAGRRADEQYF. Supplemented by reference TRBV5-1 and TRBJ2-7, the full variable domain reads KAGVTQTPRYLIKTRGQQVTLSCSPISGHRSVSWYQQTPGQGLQFLFEYFSETQRNKGNFPGRFSGRQFSNSRSEMNVSTLELGDSALYLCAGSFAGRRADEQYFGPGTRLTVT.

The chain is built from TRBV20-1 and TRBJ1-6; D is unresolved. With 0 bases removed from V and 4 bases from J, the gap between germline ends came to 16 bases. The CDR3 consists of 17 residues. Per germline, CDR1 DFQATT and CDR2 SNEGSKA (reference sequence). The CDR3 sequence is CSARDNSTLMYNSPLHF. The CDR3 DNA follows: TGCAGTGCTAGAGATAACTCCACTCTTATGTATAATTCACCCCTCCACTTT.

This clonotype was seen ten or more times. The rearrangement uses TRBV5-1 and TRBJ2-1; TRBD2 is a possible D gene (5 bases). V lost 0 bases and J lost 4, with 14 bases in between. The length of the CDR3 is 16 residues. Germline-derived CDR1 and CDR2 are SGHRS and YFSETQ. The CDR3 region is CASSLDWSSRYNEQFF. DNA of the CDR3: TGCGCCAGCAGCTTGGACTGGTCTAGCAGATACAATGAGCAGTTCTTC.

Ten or more counts support this clonotype. The V gene is TRBV7-6, the J gene TRBJ1-1; maybe TRBD1 (5 bases). Per the germline V gene, CDR1 is SGHVS and CDR2 is FNYEAQ. The ends were cut back, 3 bases at V and 0 bases at J, with 17 bases in the middle. The CDR3 is 17 residues long. In DNA, the CDR3 is TGTGCCAGCAGCTTCAGGGTGGTTGGTCTTATGAACACTGAAGCTTTCTTT. Translating it yields CASSFRVVGLMNTEAFF.

This clonotype was seen a few times. V usage is TRBV20-1 and J usage is TRBJ1-1; the match to TRBD1 covers 10 bases. The germline V gene encodes CDR1 DFQATT and CDR2 SNEGSKA (reference sequence). The CDR3 runs to 16 residues. Trimming at V came to 0 bases and at J to 5 bases, leaving 9 bases not matched to a gene. The CDR3 DNA reads as TGCAGTGCTAGAGACCCGACAGGGGGCAGGGGTACTGAAGCTTTCTTT. It encodes CSARDPTGGRGTEAFF.

J is TRBJ2-7 and V is TRBV3-1; 8 bases fit TRBD1. This CDR3 contains 14 residues. V dropped 4 bases and J dropped 5; count of bases not matched to a gene: 7. CDR1 and CDR2 from the germline V gene are LGHDT and YNNKEL (reference sequence). The CDR3 DNA sequence: TGTGCCAGCAGCCGACGGACAGGGTTCCACGAGCAGTACTTC. This encodes CASSRRTGFHEQYF.

This clonotype was found a few times. The chain employs TRBV5-1 and TRBJ1-2; no clear D gene. The CDR3 has 14 residues. V dropped 0 bases and J dropped 4 bases, with 10 bases sitting between them. In germline, CDR1 is SGHRS, CDR2 YFSETQ. This CDR3 is CASSLGLNPYGYTF. In DNA form, the CDR3 reads TGCGCCAGCAGCTTGGGACTCAACCCCTATGGCTACACCTTC.

This clonotype was detected only a few times. V usage is TRBV7-2 and J usage is TRBJ2-1; weak D call: TRBD2 (6 bases). Between the trimmed V and J ends, which lost 1 base and 4 bases, there was a span of 11 bases. CDR1 and CDR2 from the germline V gene are SGHTA and FQGNSA. There are 15 residues in the CDR3. CDR3 protein: CASSLVGGAYNEQFF. DNA for the CDR3: TGTGCCAGCAGCTTAGTTGGAGGGGCGTACAATGAGCAGTTCTTC.

This clonotype came up a few times. The chain links TRBV9 to TRBJ2-3, with a weak D call TRBD1 (5 bases). The CDR3 is made up of 16 amino acids. From germline, CDR1 is SGDLS and CDR2 YYNGEE. Trimming left V 4 bases short and J 0 bases short, with 15 bases between. The CDR3 DNA follows: TGTGCCAGCAGCCCGCGACAGATAGATAGCACAGATACGCAGTATTTT. This sequence encodes CASSPRQIDSTDTQYF.

This clonotype was seen many times. J is TRBJ2-5 and V is TRBV29-1; D unresolved. V was shortened by 6 bases and J by 4 bases, with 15 bases between the two germline ends. This CDR3 comprises 13 residues. Germline V lookup: CDR1 SQVTM, CDR2 ANQGSEA. CDR3 in amino acids: CSVKRPLRETQYF. Here the CDR3 DNA reads TGCAGCGTCAAAAGGCCGTTAAGAGAGACCCAGTACTTC. Full variable domain (outside the CDR3, taken from reference TRBV29-1 and TRBJ2-5): SAVISQKPSRDICQRGTSLTIQCQVDSQVTMMFWYRQQPGQSLTLIATANQGSEATYESGFVIDKFPISRPNLTFSTLTVSNMSPEDSSIYLCSVKRPLRETQYFGPGTRLLVL.

V and J are TRBV5-5 and TRBJ2-1; D may be TRBD2 (5 bases). The V end lost 1 base, the J end lost 7 bases, and 9 bases lay between the germline ends. In germline, CDR1 is SGHKS, CDR2 YYEKEE (reference sequence). The CDR3 is made up of 13 amino acids. The CDR3 region is CASSLLAWNEQFF. Written as DNA, the CDR3 is TGTGCCAGCAGCTTGTTAGCGTGGAATGAGCAGTTCTTC.

The V gene is TRBV20-1, the J gene TRBJ1-5, with D perhaps matching TRBD1 (5 bases). Per germline, CDR1 DFQATT and CDR2 SNEGSKA (reference sequence). The germline V and J ends were trimmed by 0 bases and 0 bases, with 9 bases remaining between them. The CDR3 totals 15 residues. The chain's CDR3 is CSAREGDDSNQPQHF. Here the CDR3 DNA reads TGCAGTGCTAGAGAGGGGGATGATAGCAATCAGCCCCAGCATTTT.

There are many counts of this clonotype. The chain is built from TRBV6-2 or TRBV6-3 and TRBJ2-7, with D possibly TRBD1 on 5 matching bases. Germline V gene lookup returns CDR1 MNHEY and CDR2 SVGEGT. The CDR3 spans 14 residues. Deletions cut 5 bases from V and 0 bases from J, with 11 bases between. In nucleotides, the CDR3 is TGTGCCAGCAGTACTCGGACATTCTCCTACGAGCAGTACTTC. Protein product: CASSTRTFSYEQYF.

In its sample, this clonotype was seen many times. The chain has TRBV5-6 and TRBJ1-5; 7 bases agree with TRBD1. CDR1 is SGHDT and CDR2 is YYEEEE in the germline V gene. V dropped 4 bases and J dropped 6; count of bases not matched to a gene: 7. CDR3 length: 14 residues. The CDR3 sequence: CASSLKTGIQPQHF. The CDR3 DNA follows: TGTGCCAGCAGCCTGAAGACAGGGATTCAGCCCCAGCATTTT.